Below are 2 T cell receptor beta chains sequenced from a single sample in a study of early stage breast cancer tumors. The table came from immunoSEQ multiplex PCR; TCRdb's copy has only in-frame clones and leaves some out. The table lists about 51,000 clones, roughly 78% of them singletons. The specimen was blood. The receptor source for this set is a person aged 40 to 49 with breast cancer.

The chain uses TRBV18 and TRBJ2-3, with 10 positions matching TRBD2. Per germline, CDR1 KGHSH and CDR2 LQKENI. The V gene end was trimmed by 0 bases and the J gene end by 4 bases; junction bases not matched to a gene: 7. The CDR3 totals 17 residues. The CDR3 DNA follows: TGTGCCAGCTCACCACCGACCGGGACTAGCGATCCAGATACGCAGTATTTT. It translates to CASSPPTGTSDPDTQYF.

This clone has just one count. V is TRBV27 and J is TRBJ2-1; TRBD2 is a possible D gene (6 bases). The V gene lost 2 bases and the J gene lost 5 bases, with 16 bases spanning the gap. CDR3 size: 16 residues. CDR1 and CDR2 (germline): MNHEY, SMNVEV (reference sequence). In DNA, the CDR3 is TGTGCCAGCAGTTTAGAGTTAACTAGCCGGCACAATGAGCAGTTCTTC. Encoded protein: CASSLELTSRHNEQFF.